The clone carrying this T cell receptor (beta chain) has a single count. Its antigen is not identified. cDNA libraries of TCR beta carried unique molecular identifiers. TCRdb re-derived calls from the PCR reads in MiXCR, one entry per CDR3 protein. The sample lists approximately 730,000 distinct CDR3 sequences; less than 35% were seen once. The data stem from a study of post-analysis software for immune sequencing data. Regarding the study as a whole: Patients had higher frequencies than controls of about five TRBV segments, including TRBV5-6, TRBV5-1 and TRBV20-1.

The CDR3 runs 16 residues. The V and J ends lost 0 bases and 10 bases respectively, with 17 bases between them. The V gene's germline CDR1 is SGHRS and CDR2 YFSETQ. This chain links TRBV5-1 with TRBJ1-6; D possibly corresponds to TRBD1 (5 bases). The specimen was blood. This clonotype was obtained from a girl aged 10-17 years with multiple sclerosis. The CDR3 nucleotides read TGCGCCAGCAGCTTGGTTTCCCAGGGTGGGAGATCACCCCTCCACTTT. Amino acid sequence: CASSLVSQGGRSPLHF. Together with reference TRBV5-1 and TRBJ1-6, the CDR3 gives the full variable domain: KAGVTQTPRYLIKTRGQQVTLSCSPISGHRSVSWYQQTPGQGLQFLFEYFSETQRNKGNFPGRFSGRQFSNSRSEMNVSTLELGDSALYLCASSLVSQGGRSPLHFGNGTRLTVT.